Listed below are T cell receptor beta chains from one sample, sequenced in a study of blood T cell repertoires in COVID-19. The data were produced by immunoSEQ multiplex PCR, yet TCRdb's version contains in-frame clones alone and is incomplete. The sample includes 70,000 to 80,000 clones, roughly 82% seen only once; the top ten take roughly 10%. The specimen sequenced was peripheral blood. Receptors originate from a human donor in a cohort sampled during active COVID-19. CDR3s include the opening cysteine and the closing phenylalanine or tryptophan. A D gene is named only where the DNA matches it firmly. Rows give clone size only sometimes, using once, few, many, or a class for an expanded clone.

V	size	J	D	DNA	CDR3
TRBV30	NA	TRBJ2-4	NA	TGTGCCTGGAGAGGGAGGGGGGCGGTAAACATTCAGTACTTC	CAWRGRGAVNIQYF
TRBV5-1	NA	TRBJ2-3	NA	TGCGCCAGCGGACGGGGAGGTGAAGATACGCAGTATTTT	CASGRGGEDTQYF
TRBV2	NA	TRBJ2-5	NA	TGTGCCAGCAGTGAAGCGAAGGGACTCATCCTCGTGGAGACCCAGTACTTC	CASSEAKGLILVETQYF
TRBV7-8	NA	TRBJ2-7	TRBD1	TGTGCCAGCAGCACCTCGACAGGGGATTACTTCTACGAGCAGTACTTC	CASSTSTGDYFYEQYF
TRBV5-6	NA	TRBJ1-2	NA	TGTGCCAGCAGCTTGGGAGGGATGGGCTACACCTTC	CASSLGGMGYTF
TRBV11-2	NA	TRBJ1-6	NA	TGTGCCAGCAGCACATCCGGGCAGGGAAATTCACCCCTCCACTTT	CASSTSGQGNSPLHF
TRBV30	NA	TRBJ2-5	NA	TGTGCCTGGACCCGGGGGGCCCTAACGGGACGAGAGACCCAGTACTTC	CAWTRGALTGRETQYF
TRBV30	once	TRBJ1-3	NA	TGTGCCTGGAGTGTGCTCGCAGGGAGGTCTGGAAACACCATATATTTT	CAWSVLAGRSGNTIYF
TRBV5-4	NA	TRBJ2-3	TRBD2	TGTGCCAGCAGCCCCGGGGGGTTTGGCACAGATACGCAGTATTTT	CASSPGGFGTDTQYF
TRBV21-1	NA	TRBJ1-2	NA	TGTGCCAGCGGAGGTCTATCGACGGTTAACTATGGCTACACCTTC	CASGGLSTVNYGYTF
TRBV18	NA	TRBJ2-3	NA	TGTGCCAGCTCACCATTGACAGACACAGATACGCAGTATTTT	CASSPLTDTDTQYF
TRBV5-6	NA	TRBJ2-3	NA	TGTGCCAGCAGCCCCACGGTCGGGTCAGATACGCAGTATTTT	CASSPTVGSDTQYF
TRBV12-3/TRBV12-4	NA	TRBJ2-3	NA	TGTGCCAGCACCTCCCAGACAGATACGCAGTATTTT	CASTSQTDTQYF
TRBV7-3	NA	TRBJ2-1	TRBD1	TGTGCCAGCAGCTCGACAGGGACCTACAATGAGCAGTTCTTC	CASSSTGTYNEQFF
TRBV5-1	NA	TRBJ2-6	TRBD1	TGCGCCAGCAGCCTAGGACAGGGGTTATCGGGGGCCAACGTCCTGACTTTC	CASSLGQGLSGANVLTF
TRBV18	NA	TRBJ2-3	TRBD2	TGTGCCAGCTCACCACGACTAGCGCTTACAGATACGCAGTATTTT	CASSPRLALTDTQYF
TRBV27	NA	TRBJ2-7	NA	TGTGCCAGCAGTCGCGGGACAGCCTACGAGCAGTACTTC	CASSRGTAYEQYF
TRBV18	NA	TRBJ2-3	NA	TGTGCCAGCTCACCTCCTAGCACAGATACGCAGTATTTT	CASSPPSTDTQYF
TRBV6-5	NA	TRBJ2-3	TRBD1	TGTGCCAGCAGAGGGACAGGGGGCTCAGATACGCAGTATTTT	CASRGTGGSDTQYF
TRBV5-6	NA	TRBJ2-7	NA	TGTGCCAGCAGCTTGGGAACAGGGTACGAGCAGTACTTC	CASSLGTGYEQYF
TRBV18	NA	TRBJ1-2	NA	TGTGCCAGCTCATTTGGCCGTAACTATGGCTACACCTTC	CASSFGRNYGYTF
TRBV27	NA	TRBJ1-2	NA	TGTGCCAGCAGGGGGGCTCCACCTAACTATGGCTACACCTTC	CASRGAPPNYGYTF
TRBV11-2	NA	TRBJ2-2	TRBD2	TGTGCCAGCAGCCCAGCGGGAGGAAACACCGGGGAGCTGTTTTTT	CASSPAGGNTGELFF
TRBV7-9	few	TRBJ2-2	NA	TGTGCCAGCAGCTTAGGATTGGCAACCGGGGAGCTGTTTTTT	CASSLGLATGELFF
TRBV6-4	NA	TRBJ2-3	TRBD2	TGTGCCAGCAGTTCCAGAAGCGGGGCCGGGGGTACGCAGTATTTT	CASSSRSGAGGTQYF
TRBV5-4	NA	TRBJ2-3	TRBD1	TGTGCCAGCAGCTTGAGACAGGGACCAGATACGCAGTATTTT	CASSLRQGPDTQYF
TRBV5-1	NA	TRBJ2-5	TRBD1	TGCGCCAGCAGCTTGGGGACAGGGCGAGAGACCCAGTACTTC	CASSLGTGRETQYF
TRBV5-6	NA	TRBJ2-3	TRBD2	TGTGCCAGCAGCTTGGCCAAGGCGGGGGGCACAGATACGCAGTATTTT	CASSLAKAGGTDTQYF
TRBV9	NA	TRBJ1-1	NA	TGTGCCAGCCAGGGGTCGAACACTGAAGCTTTCTTT	CASQGSNTEAFF
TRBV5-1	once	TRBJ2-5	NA	TGCGCCAGCAGAACCGGGGAGCAAGAGACCCAGTACTTC	CASRTGEQETQYF
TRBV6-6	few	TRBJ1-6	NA	TGTGCCAGCAGTCGGACGGGAATCCCCTATAATTCACCCCTCCACTTT	CASSRTGIPYNSPLHF
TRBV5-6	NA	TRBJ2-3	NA	TGTGCCAGCAGCTTGGACAGGTTGGGCTTGGATACGCAGTATTTT	CASSLDRLGLDTQYF
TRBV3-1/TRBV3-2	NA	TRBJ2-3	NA	TGTGCCAGCAGCCAAGATCTTGGGCAGGGTGGTAGCACAGATACGCAGTATTTT	CASSQDLGQGGSTDTQYF
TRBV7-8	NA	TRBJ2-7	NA	TGTGCCAGCAGCGCATTAGTGGGCGCGCAGCAGTACTTC	CASSALVGAQQYF
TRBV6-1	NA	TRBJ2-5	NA	TGTGCCAGCAGTGAATCCCCAGGGGTGGAGACCCAGTACTTC	CASSESPGVETQYF
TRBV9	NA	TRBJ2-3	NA	TGTGCCAGCAATCGGGAGTCGACAGATACGCAGTATTTT	CASNRESTDTQYF
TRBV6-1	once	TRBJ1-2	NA	TGTGCCAGCAGTGAGAACAGGGTAGTCGGCTACACCTTC	CASSENRVVGYTF
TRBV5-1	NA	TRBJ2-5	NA	TGCGCCAGCAGCTTGGCCGGGGGAATCCAAGAGACCCAGTACTTC	CASSLAGGIQETQYF
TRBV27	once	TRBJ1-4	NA	TGTGCCAGCAGTTTATCTATGGGAGGCAATGAAAAACTGTTTTTT	CASSLSMGGNEKLFF
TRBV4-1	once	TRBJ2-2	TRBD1	TGCGCCAGCAGCCGCGAAGGACAGGGCAGGACCGGGGAGCTGTTTTTT	CASSREGQGRTGELFF
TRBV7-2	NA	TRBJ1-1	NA	TGTGCCAGCAGCTTAATGCTTAGGGAGGAAGCTTTCTTT	CASSLMLREEAFF
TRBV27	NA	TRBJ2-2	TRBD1	TGTGCCAGCAGTCCCCTTATGACAGGGCCCGGGGAGCTGTTTTTT	CASSPLMTGPGELFF
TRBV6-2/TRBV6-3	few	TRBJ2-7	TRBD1	TGTGCCAGCAGTTACGTGGGACAGGGCTCCTACGAGCAGTACTTC	CASSYVGQGSYEQYF
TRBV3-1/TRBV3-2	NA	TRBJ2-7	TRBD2	TGTGCCAGCAGCGGATTTCCGGGACTAGAATACTCCTACGAGCAGTACTTC	CASSGFPGLEYSYEQYF
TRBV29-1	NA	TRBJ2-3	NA	TGCAGCGTTGACCTTGGAGCCCAGACGCAGTATTTT	CSVDLGAQTQYF
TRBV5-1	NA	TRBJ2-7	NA	TGCGCCAGCAGCTTCAGGGGGGAGGTCTACGAGCAGTACTTC	CASSFRGEVYEQYF
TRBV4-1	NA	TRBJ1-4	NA	TGCGCCAGCAGCCAAGTTCGACCTCAGGGAGAAAAACTGTTTTTT	CASSQVRPQGEKLFF
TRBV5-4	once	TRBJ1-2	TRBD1	TGTGCCAGCAGCTTGCTTTCGGGACAGGGGGCGCGGGGCTACACCTTC	CASSLLSGQGARGYTF
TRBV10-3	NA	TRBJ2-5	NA	TGTGCCATCAGCGCAGGGGGCGGGAGAGGAGAGACCCAGTACTTC	CAISAGGGRGETQYF